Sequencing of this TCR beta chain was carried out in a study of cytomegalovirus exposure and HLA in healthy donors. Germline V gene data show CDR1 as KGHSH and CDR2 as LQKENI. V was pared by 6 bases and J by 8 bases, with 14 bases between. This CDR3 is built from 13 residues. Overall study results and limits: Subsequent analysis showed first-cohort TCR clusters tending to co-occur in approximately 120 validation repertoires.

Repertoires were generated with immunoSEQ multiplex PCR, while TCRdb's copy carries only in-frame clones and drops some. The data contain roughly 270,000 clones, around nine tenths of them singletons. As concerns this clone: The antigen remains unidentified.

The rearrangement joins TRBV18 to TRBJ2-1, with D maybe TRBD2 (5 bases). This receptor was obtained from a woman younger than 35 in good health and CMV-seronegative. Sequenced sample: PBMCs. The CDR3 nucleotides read TGTGCCAGCTCGACTCAACTAGTTCATGAGCAGTTCTTC. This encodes CASSTQLVHEQFF.